This T cell receptor beta chain was observed in a study of response to subunit inactivated influenza vaccine. Each CDR3 protein gets one entry after TCRdb re-called the RT-PCR reads with MiXCR. The repertoire includes some 190,000 distinct CDR3 sequences, roughly an eighth of them detected once, and approximately 30% sits in the top ten. CDR3 length equals 15 residues. The V gene end was trimmed by 1 base and the J gene end by 8 bases; junction bases not matched to a gene: 9. Germline values: CDR1 SGHAT, CDR2 FQNNGV. This chain connects TRBV11-2 to TRBJ1-2; 8 nucleotides agree with TRBD1. This clonotype originated in a man aged 50 to 60 who received an inactivated influenza vaccine. The input for sequencing was CD8+ T cells sorted from PBMCs, taken roughly 5 days after vaccination. The CDR3 loop reads CASSLGTGTGGGYTF. For the CDR3, the DNA is TGTGCCAGCAGCTTAGGCACCGGGACAGGTGGAGGCTACACCTTC.